This note documents a single T cell receptor beta chain sequence. Its antigen is unknown. Measured with immunoSEQ multiplex PCR; TCRdb has only the in-frame clones, and not every one. The data show 510,000 or so clones, around nine tenths seen once. Trimming removed 5 bases from V and 2 bases from J, with 14 bases in between. Germline V gene sequence: CDR1 SGHAT, CDR2 FQNNGV. This CDR3 is built from 15 residues. Documented treatment: some 20 received Ad26.COV2.S at low or high dose, single or two shots; roughly 5 received placebo; per-sample allocation not given. Samples analyzed were those drawn on day 63 after the first vaccine or placebo injection. Based in Boston, the donor was an adult of 18-55 years. Wuhan-strain SARS-CoV-2 spike was expressed by the Ad26 vector that made up the vaccine. The source of the sample is a study of Ad26.COV2.S vaccination and SARS-CoV-2 variants. Notes on the study in general: People given the vaccine had a wider spike-specific TCR breadth than placebo recipients did.

This sample comprised peripheral blood, obtained in a trial of Ad26.COV2.S vaccine versus placebo. The chain uses TRBV11-2 and TRBJ2-3; either TRBD1 or TRBD2 may fit D (5 bases each). The source is a person aged 18-60 years who received the Ad26.COV2.S COVID-19 vaccine or a placebo. This CDR3 reads CASSGTPDPTDTQYF. The CDR3 DNA reads as TGTGCCAGCAGCGGGACCCCAGACCCCACAGATACGCAGTATTTT.